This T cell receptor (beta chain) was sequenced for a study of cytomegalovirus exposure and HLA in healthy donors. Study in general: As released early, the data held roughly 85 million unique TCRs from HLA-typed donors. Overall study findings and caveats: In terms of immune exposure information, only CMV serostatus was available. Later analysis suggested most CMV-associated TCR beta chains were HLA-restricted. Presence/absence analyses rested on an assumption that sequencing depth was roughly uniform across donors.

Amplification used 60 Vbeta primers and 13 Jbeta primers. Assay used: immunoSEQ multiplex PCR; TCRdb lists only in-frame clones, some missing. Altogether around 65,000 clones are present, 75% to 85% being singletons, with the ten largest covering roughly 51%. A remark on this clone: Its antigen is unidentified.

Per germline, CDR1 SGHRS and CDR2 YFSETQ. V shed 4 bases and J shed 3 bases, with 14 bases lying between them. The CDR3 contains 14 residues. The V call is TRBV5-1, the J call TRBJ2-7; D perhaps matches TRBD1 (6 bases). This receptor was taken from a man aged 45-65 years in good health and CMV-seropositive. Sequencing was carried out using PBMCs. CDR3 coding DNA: TGCGCCAGCAGCGCAAGAGAACAGGGCTACGAGCAGTACTTC. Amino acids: CASSAREQGYEQYF.